The entry below describes one TCR beta chain. This entry comes from a study of blood T cell repertoires in COVID-19. In the study overall: Sites across the United States, Italy and Spain contributed samples from acute and convalescent COVID-19.

This CDR3 contains 14 residues. The germline V gene encodes CDR1 SNHLY and CDR2 FYNNEI. J lost 5 bases, V lost 7 bases, and 9 bases had no gene match. Original processing methods: Amplification from reference gene primers served as the basis for estimated nucleated cell counts. Libraries were prepared by immunoSEQ multiplex PCR; TCRdb keeps only in-frame clonotypes and omits some of them. The DNA was the basis for D and trimming; V, J and clone size are from that table. The sample yields a few hundred thousand clones, 92% seen once. The participants were between 18 and 89 years old and came from some 23 US areas.

The sequencing sample was made of PBMCs or T cells enriched from blood (not recorded which). The TCR originated in a woman between 25 and 40 years old who had recovered from COVID-19. The chain links TRBV2 to TRBJ2-7, with 9 bases that match TRBD1. CDR3 amino acids: CASIGTGLSHEQYF. The CDR3 nucleotides read TGTGCCAGCATCGGGACAGGGCTATCTCACGAGCAGTACTTC.